What follows are 26 T cell receptor beta chains derived from one specimen sequenced in a study of OX40 agonist ivuxolimab in advanced cancers. Library preparation employed the immunoSEQ multiplex PCR assay. TCRdb carries this immuneACCESS record with in-frame sequences only. Its versions omit some clonotypes, under half of them owing to an unresolved V gene in the studies checked, with the rest unexplained. Here the sample has some 41,000 clones; 85% to 90% occur a single time. The ten largest clones capture roughly a third of the sample. The input for sequencing was CD4+ or CD8+ T cells sorted from blood, taken in a trial of the OX40 agonist ivuxolimab. The receptors were gathered from an adult with an advanced solid tumor such as melanoma, head and neck, liver or kidney cancer.

The genes are TRBV10-1 and TRBJ2-7; 15 bases align to TRBD2. Germline V gene data show CDR1 as WNHNN and CDR2 as SYGVQD (reference sequence). The CDR3 spans 16 residues. Losses at the gene ends were 5 bases for V and 5 bases for J; bases not matched to a gene: 7. CDR3 in amino acids: CASSYGLAGGPHEQYF. For the CDR3, the DNA is TGCGCCAGCAGTTACGGACTAGCGGGGGGGCCCCACGAGCAGTACTTC.

J is TRBJ1-2 and V is TRBV15; D is unclear. CDR3 length: 14 amino acids. The V and J ends lost 7 bases and 2 bases respectively, with 14 bases between them. CDR1 is LNHNV and CDR2 is YYDKDF in the germline V gene (reference sequence). CDR3 protein: CATTSGPLNYGYTF. In DNA form, the CDR3 reads TGTGCCACCACTTCCGGTCCGCTCAACTATGGCTACACCTTC.

This sequence joins TRBV6-1 and TRBJ2-3; 7 bases are a match to TRBD2. This CDR3 is built from 14 residues. Germline trimming cut 6 bases from V and 5 bases from J; bases unmatched to any gene: 8. CDR1 and CDR2 from the germline V gene are MNHNS and SASEGT. The CDR3 bases are TGTGCCAGCAGCAGCGGGACTAAAAGAGATACGCAGTATTTT. It codes for CASSSGTKRDTQYF.

The chain uses TRBV10-1 and TRBJ2-1, with 14 bases lining up with TRBD2. The germline gives CDR1 WNHNN, CDR2 SYGVQD (reference sequence). The CDR3 is 15 amino acids. The ends lost 11 bases at V and 8 bases at J; junction bases unmatched: 11. CDR3 amino acids: CASGTSGSNLDEQFF. CDR3 nucleotide sequence: TGCGCCTCCGGGACTAGCGGGAGTAATCTCGATGAGCAGTTCTTC.

The chain is built from TRBV5-1 and TRBJ2-1, with 9 bases fitting TRBD1. Germline V lookup: CDR1 SGHRS, CDR2 YFSETQ. The CDR3 contains 14 residues. Germline trimming cut 0 bases from V and 8 bases from J; bases unmatched to any gene: 3. In nucleotides, the CDR3 is TGCGCCAGCAGCTTGGGACAGGGGGTCGATGAGCAGTTCTTC. This codes for CASSLGQGVDEQFF.

The gene calls are TRBV6-6 and TRBJ2-7; D is unclear. The CDR3 spans 13 residues. Deletions cut 4 bases from V and 12 bases from J, with 19 bases between. Looked up from germline, CDR1 is MNHNY and CDR2 is SVGAGI (reference sequence). The CDR3 protein is CASSSALNTGRYF. The CDR3 bases are TGTGCCAGCAGTTCCGCTCTGAACACCGGTCGGTACTTC.

The V call is TRBV27, the J call TRBJ1-5; a weak D match, TRBD1 (6 bases). Germline CDR1 is MNHEY and CDR2 is SMNVEV (reference sequence). Trimming removed 5 bases from V and 6 bases from J, with 17 bases in between. The CDR3 is 15 residues long. The CDR3 region is CASSPAGGGGQPQHF. CDR3 nucleotide sequence: TGTGCCAGCAGTCCGGCTGGAGGGGGAGGTCAGCCCCAGCATTTT.

This chain joins TRBV10-3 and TRBJ2-3; 7 bases agree with TRBD1. The germline gives CDR1 ENHRY, CDR2 SYGVKD. The CDR3 runs to 14 residues. V lost 10 bases, J lost 10 bases, and 17 bases stayed unmatched. The CDR3 coding sequence is TGTGCCACCCACGACAGGGCAGCATCGTTGGCGCAGTATTTT. This sequence encodes CATHDRAASLAQYF.

The J gene is TRBJ1-5, the V gene TRBV4-2; 7 nucleotides align to TRBD1. This CDR3 is built from 15 residues. After removal of 0 bases from V and 6 bases from J, the junction contained 5 bases not matched to a gene. CDR1 and CDR2 (germline): LGHNA, YNFKEQ. The CDR3 bases are TGTGCCAGCAGCCAAGATGCAGGGGGTGTTCAGCCCCAGCATTTT. Protein: CASSQDAGGVQPQHF.

V and J are TRBV7-2 and TRBJ2-3; D unclear. V lost 2 bases to trimming and J lost 4 bases, with 13 bases between them. This CDR3 region has 15 residues. Germline CDR1 and CDR2: SGHTA and FQGNSA. The CDR3 sequence is CASSLRSSEPDTQYF. CDR3 in DNA: TGTGCCAGCAGCTTAAGATCGAGTGAACCAGATACGCAGTATTTT.

The J gene is TRBJ1-4, the V gene TRBV18, with 11 bases identical to TRBD1. The CDR3 runs 14 residues. V was clipped by 6 bases and J by 7 bases; unmatched bases: 4. Germline V gene sequence: CDR1 KGHSH, CDR2 LQKENI. CDR3 sequence (DNA): TGTGCCAGCTCGCGGACAGGGGGCCTTGAAAAACTGTTTTTT. Residues: CASSRTGGLEKLFF.

The V gene is TRBV7-6, the J gene TRBJ1-3; TRBD1 is a possible D gene (5 bases). Germline CDR1 and CDR2: SGHVS and FNYEAQ. Trimming stripped 5 bases from V and 0 bases from J, with 11 bases between. This CDR3 is built from 15 residues. The CDR3 sequence: CASSASGPSGNTIYF. The CDR3 DNA sequence: TGTGCCAGCAGCGCTTCGGGGCCCTCTGGAAACACCATATATTTT.

The table lists this clone with a few counts. V and J are TRBV6-5 and TRBJ2-7; tentatively, D is TRBD1 (5 bases). CDR3 size: 14 residues. Germline lookup yields CDR1 MNHEY and CDR2 SVGAGI. Trimming shortened V by 8 bases and J by 3 bases, and 17 bases separated the two germline ends. CDR3 in DNA: TGTGCCAGCCGGTTTGCAGGGCAGAACTACGAGCAGTACTTC. It yields the protein CASRFAGQNYEQYF.

The chain is built from TRBV19 and TRBJ1-2, with D hard to call. The CDR3 has 13 residues. Between the trimmed V and J ends, which lost 2 bases and 11 bases, there was a span of 15 bases. Germline V gene lookup returns CDR1 LNHDA and CDR2 SQIVND (reference sequence). CDR3 coding DNA: TGTGCCAGTAGTATAAACCGTGAGAGTTTGTACACCTTC. It codes for CASSINRESLYTF.

The rearrangement links TRBV29-1 to TRBJ1-2; a possible D gene is TRBD1 (6 bases). Germline CDR1 reads SQVTM; CDR2 reads ANQGSEA. This CDR3 is built from 12 residues. The V end lost 6 bases, the J end lost 7 bases, and 15 bases lay between the germline ends. The CDR3 DNA is TGCAGCGTCGATGATTCAGGGGTTGGCTACACCTTC. This gives the protein CSVDDSGVGYTF.

V and J are TRBV7-9 and TRBJ2-1, with TRBD2 identical over 8 bases. Germline loops: CDR1 SEHNR, CDR2 FQNEAQ (reference sequence). V shed 6 bases, J shed 4 bases, and the junction held 8 bases outside the gene matches. The CDR3 extends over 15 amino acids. As DNA, the CDR3 is TGTGCCAGCAGACTGAGCGGGAGCCTTTACAATGAGCAGTTCTTC. Translating gives CASRLSGSLYNEQFF.

The chain has TRBV11-1 and TRBJ2-2, with TRBD1 matching over 10 bases. Per the germline V gene, CDR1 is SGHAT and CDR2 is FQDESV (reference sequence). This CDR3 spans 14 amino acids. After removal of 5 bases from V and 6 bases from J, the junction contained 3 bases not matched to a gene. The CDR3 DNA follows: TGTGCCAGCAGCCAGACAGGGGGCCCCGGGGAGCTGTTTTTT. Its protein is CASSQTGGPGELFF.

This chain links TRBV5-1 with TRBJ2-2; 11 nucleotides match TRBD2. Germline V gene data show CDR1 as SGHRS and CDR2 as YFSETQ. The CDR3 covers 18 residues. The ends lost 4 bases at V and 7 bases at J; junction bases unmatched: 15. The CDR3 DNA reads as TGCGCCAGCAGCAGGAGGCTAGCGGGAGGCCTGGAGGGCGGGGAGCTGTTTTTT. Translating gives CASSRRLAGGLEGGELFF. Variable domain in full (rest from reference TRBV5-1 and TRBJ2-2): KAGVTQTPRYLIKTRGQQVTLSCSPISGHRSVSWYQQTPGQGLQFLFEYFSETQRNKGNFPGRFSGRQFSNSRSEMNVSTLELGDSALYLCASSRRLAGGLEGGELFFGEGSRLTVL.

This clone was counted between two and nine times. The chain joins TRBV19 to TRBJ2-7; D call uncertain. The germline V and J ends were trimmed by 4 bases and 2 bases, with 15 bases remaining between them. The CDR3 loop spans 15 amino acids. Germline V CDR1 and CDR2: LNHDA, SQIVND (reference sequence). CDR3 nucleotides: TGTGCCAGTAGTACCGTCGGTGGTGGGACCTACGAGCAGTACTTC. Translating it yields CASSTVGGGTYEQYF.

The chain uses TRBV2 and TRBJ2-5; 10 nucleotides match TRBD1. Germline V lookup: CDR1 SNHLY, CDR2 FYNNEI. Unmatched junction bases numbered 17, after V lost 4 bases and J lost 0 bases. This CDR3 contains 20 residues. CDR3 protein: CASSAPTGGGSRGYQETQYF. CDR3 sequence (DNA): TGTGCCAGCAGTGCCCCGACAGGGGGCGGGAGTAGAGGTTACCAAGAGACCCAGTACTTC.

The V call is TRBV10-1, the J call TRBJ2-2, with a tentative D call TRBD2 (5 bases). Germline V CDR1 and CDR2: WNHNN, SYGVQD (reference sequence). The V gene lost 6 bases and the J gene lost 6 bases, with 14 bases spanning the gap. The CDR3 has 14 residues. The CDR3 nucleotides read TGCGCCAGCAGGGCTCAGAGGGATGCCGGGGAGCTGTTTTTT. Protein sequence: CASRAQRDAGELFF.

The chain carries TRBV10-1 and TRBJ2-5; D remains ambiguous. V gave up 4 bases and J gave up 7 bases, with 16 bases separating them. In germline, CDR1 is WNHNN, CDR2 SYGVQD (reference sequence). The CDR3 is made up of 14 amino acids. CDR3 amino acids: CASSATPSRGTQYF. The CDR3 DNA is TGCGCCAGCAGTGCCACCCCGAGCAGAGGGACCCAGTACTTC.

The J gene is TRBJ2-2, the V gene TRBV7-2; 7 nucleotides match TRBD2. Germline-derived CDR1 and CDR2 are SGHTA and FQGNSA. This CDR3 comprises 17 residues. V trimming: 2 bases; J trimming: 1 base; junction bases outside the gene matches: 7. CDR3 DNA: TGTGCCAGCAGCTTACTCCCGTGGGGGGGGAACACCGGGGAGCTGTTTTTT. Encoded protein: CASSLLPWGGNTGELFF.

This clone has a single count. This rearrangement joins TRBV6-5 to TRBJ2-5; TRBD1 matches at 7 bases. V shed 4 bases, J shed 3 bases, and the junction held 8 bases outside the gene matches. This CDR3 comprises 15 residues. Germline loops: CDR1 MNHEY, CDR2 SVGAGI. DNA of the CDR3: TGTGCCAGCAGTTTAAACCCCCAGGGGGAAGAGACCCAGTACTTC. This encodes CASSLNPQGEETQYF.

The gene calls are TRBV9 and TRBJ1-4; D ambiguous. With 0 bases removed from V and 8 bases from J, the gap between germline ends came to 14 bases. CDR3 size: 15 residues. Germline lookup yields CDR1 SGDLS and CDR2 YYNGEE. The CDR3 reads CASSVGVGQTEKLFF. In DNA form, the CDR3 reads TGTGCCAGCAGCGTAGGGGTCGGGCAGACCGAAAAACTGTTTTTT.

This rearrangement joins TRBV11-2 to TRBJ2-7, with D perhaps TRBD2 (6 bases). The CDR3 covers 16 residues. Trimming took off 6 bases at V and 6 bases at J, with 24 bases between the two ends. Per the germline V gene, CDR1 is SGHAT and CDR2 is FQNNGV. The CDR3, as DNA: TGTGCCAGCAGGACATATGGAGGGAGGAGTATAGCCGAGCAGTACTTC. This translates into CASRTYGGRSIAEQYF.